This T cell receptor beta chain was sequenced for a study of blood T cell repertoires in COVID-19. At the level of the study: The United States, Italy and Spain were the sources of the acute and convalescent COVID-19 samples. T cells, B-cell-depleted T cells, or PBMCs supplied cDNA or gDNA.

V lost 7 bases to trimming and J lost 8 bases, with 8 bases between them. From germline, CDR1 is SNHLY and CDR2 FYNNEI. CDR3 length equals 10 residues. Per the study methods: The authors estimated nucleated cell counts from reference gene primer amplification. Profiling relied on immunoSEQ multiplex PCR, and the TCRdb table lists in-frame clones only, not all of them. V and J calls and clone size are given by that table; D and trimming were obtained from the DNA. The sample holds approximately 100,000 clones, roughly 87% seen once. This rearrangement joins TRBV2 to TRBJ1-1; D is perhaps TRBD1 (5 bases). Sequencing was done on a sample of peripheral blood. The TCR was taken from a woman aged 60-70 years with acute or convalescent COVID-19. The CDR3 coding sequence is TGTGCCAGCATCCACAGGGAAGCTTTCTTT. It translates to CASIHREAFF.